The clone carrying this T cell receptor beta chain is a singleton in its sample. As yet, its antigen is unknown. The data derive from a study of beta chain features in type 1 diabetes. Study findings and constraints: VDJ junctions from type 1 diabetes patients carried fewer insertions and larger deletions. In every one of the four CD4+ subsets, TCRB CDR3s were moderately but significantly shorter in Type 1 diabetes patients.

Isolated RNA was reverse transcribed in full, so expressed TCRB transcripts were sequenced. Clones were read by immunoSEQ multiplex PCR, and TCRdb kept only the in-frame ones, dropping some. The sample has 550,000 to 850,000 clones; roughly 12% are singletons. Purities in excess of 95% were seen in all sorted populations. The germline V and J ends were trimmed by 1 base and 4 bases, with 5 bases remaining between them. The CDR3 consists of 13 residues. Germline V CDR1 and CDR2: SGHAT, FQNNGV. The material sequenced was naive CD4+ T cells from blood. The chain employs TRBV11-2 and TRBJ1-5; the D is unclear. The clonotype was recovered from a man aged 18 to 29 with type 1 diabetes. As DNA, the CDR3 is TGTGCCAGCAGCTTAGTTGAGAATCAGCCCCAGCATTTT. This encodes CASSLVENQPQHF.